The T cell receptor beta chain under discussion was sequenced for a study of regulatory T cells in long-lasting Graves disease. Notes on the study in general: Those with persistent disease had in common more public clonotypes (roughly 3,000) than new patients (approximately 920).

V gave up 5 bases and J gave up 6 bases; unmatched junction bases: 8. The CDR3 covers 15 residues. The germline V gene encodes CDR1 SGHTA and CDR2 FQGNSA. For this clonotype: Its antigen is currently unknown.

This sample's time point: newly diagnosed GD, antithyroid drugs for less than 3 months. With RNA extracted from PBMCs as input, the TCR library was made. For TCR beta, libraries came from iRepertoire HTBI primers and Arm-PCR of CDR3 regions. TCRdb re-analysed the multiplex PCR reads in MiXCR, keeping a single row per CDR3 protein. Found here are 400,000 to 500,000 distinct CDR3 sequences, less than 20% of them singletons; the top ten hold 20% to 25%. These data were likewise used in another study, on T cells in Graves' hyperthyroidism and ophthalmopathy.

The origin of this receptor is a woman aged 18-29 years with Graves disease. The sequencing here drew on peripheral blood mononuclear cells (PBMCs), taken at new diagnosis, from a patient treated with antithyroid drugs. The V call is TRBV7-2, the J call TRBJ2-5, with 11 bases matching TRBD2. The CDR3 sequence: CASSAASGRTKTQYF. The CDR3, as DNA: TGTGCCAGCAGCGCTGCTAGCGGGAGGACGAAGACCCAGTACTTC. Complete variable domain (other parts from reference TRBV7-2 and TRBJ2-5): GAGVSQSPSNKVTEKGKDVELRCDPISGHTALYWYRQSLGQGLEFLIYFQGNSAPDKSGLPSDRFSAERTGGSVSTLTIQRTQQEDSAVYLCASSAASGRTKTQYFGPGTRLLVL.